This TCR beta chain was observed in a study of T-cell reconstitution after alpha-beta-depleted transplantation in children. TCRbeta library construction was performed incorporating unique molecular identifiers. TCRdb reprocessed the PCR reads via MiXCR and lists one record per CDR3 protein. The sample gives hundreds of thousands of distinct CDR3 sequences, around an eighth of which show up once; 4.5% to 6% is in the top ten. This clonotype was detected a few times. A much larger clone differs from this one at a single base, so this may be a read error. The CDR3 spans 13 residues. CDR1 and CDR2 from the germline V gene are MDHEN and SYDVKM. Deletions cut 6 bases from V and 2 bases from J, with 11 bases between.

The source of this sequence is a human donor who donated a stem cell graft to a child with combined immunodeficiency. The gene calls are TRBV28 and TRBJ2-7; tentatively, D is TRBD1 (6 bases). The input for sequencing was PBMCs from the stem cell graft donor, taken from the stem cell graft. CDR3 region: CASSRYRAYEQYF. CDR3 nucleotide sequence: TGTGCCAGCAGCCGGTACAGGGCCTACGAGCAGTACTTC.